This passage covers 3 T cell receptor beta chains from one sample sequenced in a study of T-cell memory formation after mild COVID-19. TCRdb ran MiXCR on the 5' RACE reads and lists one entry per CDR3 protein. The table has 350,000 to 550,000 distinct CDR3 sequences, roughly 18% seen once. The sample consisted of PBMCs or a T cell subset sorted from them (not recorded which). These receptors were collected from a man aged 18 to 30 who had mild COVID-19 (a few samples of this study predate the infection). Cell type and time point are not known.

This clonotype was counted a few times. The chain joins TRBV7-9 to TRBJ2-2; D is perhaps TRBD1 or TRBD2 (5 bases each). With 5 bases removed from V and 4 bases from J, the gap between germline ends came to 14 bases. Germline V gene data show CDR1 as SEHNR and CDR2 as FQNEAQ (reference sequence). The CDR3 is made up of 15 amino acids. CDR3 in amino acids: CASSRRDPVTGELFF. In nucleotides, the CDR3 is TGTGCCAGCAGCCGCCGGGACCCCGTCACCGGGGAGCTGTTTTTT.

CDR3 in DNA: TGCGCCAGCAGCTCGGGACAGGTAGACTATGGCTACACCTTC. Its translation is CASSSGQVDYGYTF. The V call is TRBV5-1, the J call TRBJ1-2, with 8 bases lining up with TRBD1. Per the germline V gene, CDR1 is SGHRS and CDR2 is YFSETQ. The CDR3 loop spans 14 amino acids. Trimming at V came to 3 bases and at J to 3 bases, leaving 4 bases not matched to a gene. The variable domain in full, with the rest retrieved from reference TRBV5-1 and TRBJ1-2, is KAGVTQTPRYLIKTRGQQVTLSCSPISGHRSVSWYQQTPGQGLQFLFEYFSETQRNKGNFPGRFSGRQFSNSRSEMNVSTLELGDSALYLCASSSGQVDYGYTFGSGTRLTVV.

This clonotype was picked up many times. The genes are TRBV4-3 and TRBJ2-2; tentative D call: TRBD1 (6 bases). The V gene lost 3 bases and the J gene lost 3 bases, with 11 bases spanning the gap. CDR1 is LGHNA and CDR2 is YSLEER in the germline V gene. The CDR3 loop spans 15 amino acids. The CDR3 loop is CASSHDNRDTGELFF. For the CDR3, the DNA is TGCGCCAGCAGCCATGATAACAGGGACACCGGGGAGCTGTTTTTT.